This T cell receptor (beta chain) was recovered during a study of cytomegalovirus exposure and HLA in healthy donors. Broader study findings: Listed as cytomegalovirus-associated were 164 TCR beta chains. When analyzed later, a missense DCLRE1C variant was found to be linked to TCR beta V- and J-gene trimming.

A multiplex PCR was run with 60 Vbeta primers and 13 Jbeta primers. TCRdb keeps only in-frame clones here, not all; method: immunoSEQ multiplex PCR. The sample has 35,000 to 55,000 clones, around 69% seen once. V dropped 6 bases and J dropped 10; count of bases not matched to a gene: 7. Germline V gives CDR1 MGHDK, CDR2 SYGVNS. This CDR3 spans 12 amino acids. This clone was observed once. Its antigen is not known. The genes are TRBV25-1 and TRBJ1-1; 8 positions match TRBD1. This sequence originates from a woman aged 25 to 39 in good health and CMV-seronegative. The specimen sequenced was PBMCs. The CDR3 loop reads CASRDRVAGAFF. The CDR3 nucleotides read TGTGCCAGCAGGGACAGGGTAGCAGGAGCTTTCTTT.